The clone carrying this T cell receptor beta chain appeared a few times. Its antigen is not identified. The data were taken from a study of CD8 T cells in ankylosing spondylitis. Via MiXCR, TCRdb re-called the 5' RACE reads, giving one row per CDR3 protein. There are approximately 300,000 distinct CDR3 sequences in the sample; less than 10% occur only once, and more than 12% lies in the top ten. Study results and limitations: Disease-linked clones had a CD8+ phenotype and relatively low frequency in peripheral blood. Several highly homologous variants made up a TCR beta motif, and this motif appeared characteristic of ankylosing spondylitis blood. Within matched ankylosing spondylitis synovial fluid, disease-linked clones were reportedly significantly enriched.

The CDR3 runs to 13 residues. Trimming pared 4 bases from V and 0 bases from J, leaving 6 bases between. The sequenced material came from blood, either unsorted or a sorted T cell fraction (not recorded which). The genes are TRBV12-3 or TRBV12-4 and TRBJ2-5; D remains unclear. The receptor's source is a male donor with ankylosing spondylitis. CDR3 DNA sequence: TGTGCCAGCAGTTACGGACACCAAGAGACCCAGTACTTC. Residues: CASSYGHQETQYF.